The 21 T cell receptor beta chains below were found in one sample sequenced in a study of T-cell reconstitution after alpha-beta-depleted transplantation in children. TCRbeta library preparation incorporated unique molecular identifiers. TCRdb used MiXCR to reprocess the PCR reads, holding one entry per CDR3 protein. The table has hundreds of thousands of distinct CDR3 sequences, roughly 17% seen once. The source material was PBMCs from the stem cell graft donor, sampled from the stem cell graft. The receptors stem from a human donor who donated a stem cell graft to a child with acute myeloid leukemia.

This clonotype was counted many times. The chain employs TRBV12-3 or TRBV12-4 and TRBJ2-2, with unresolved D. This CDR3 is 13 amino acids long. V lost 3 bases, J lost 5 bases, and 7 bases lay in between. DNA for the CDR3: TGTGCCAGCAGTTTCTCCGCAACCGGGGAGCTGTTTTTT. It specifies CASSFSATGELFF.

This clonotype occurred many times. The gene calls are TRBV15 and TRBJ1-2, with no clear D. Trimming shortened V by 1 base and J by 4 bases, and 13 bases separated the two germline ends. The CDR3 is made up of 15 amino acids. From germline, CDR1 is LNHNV and CDR2 YYDKDF (reference sequence). The CDR3 DNA reads as TGTGCCACCAGCAGAGCTCTCTCAGGACCCTATGGCTACACCTTC. Residues: CATSRALSGPYGYTF.

CDR3 in DNA: TGTGCCAGCAGCTTAAAACAGGGCTACGAGCAGTACTTC. Translated, it gives CASSLKQGYEQYF. V and J are TRBV7-3 and TRBJ2-7; tentatively, D is TRBD1 (6 bases). This CDR3 has 13 residues. Per the germline V gene, CDR1 is SGHTA and CDR2 is FQGTGA. V shed 1 base and J shed 3 bases, with 7 bases lying between them.

The table lists this clonotype with a few counts. This rearrangement joins TRBV7-3 to TRBJ2-3; either TRBD1 or TRBD2 may supply D (5 bases each). CDR1 is SGHTA, CDR2 FQGTGA, per germline. The V and J ends lost 5 bases and 1 base respectively, with 10 bases between them. This CDR3 comprises 14 residues. For the CDR3, the DNA is TGTGCCAGCAGCGAGGGGTTGGGCACAGATACGCAGTATTTT. Its translation is CASSEGLGTDTQYF. Variable domain in full (rest from reference TRBV7-3 and TRBJ2-3): GAGVSQTPSNKVTEKGKYVELRCDPISGHTALYWYRQSLGQGPEFLIYFQGTGAADDSGLPNDRFFAVRPEGSVSTLKIQRTERGDSAVYLCASSEGLGTDTQYFGPGTRLTVL.

This clonotype was seen only a few times. CDR3 protein: CASSEKGQIQYF. DNA of the CDR3: TGTGCCAGCAGCGAAAAGGGACAGATACAGTACTTC. V and J are TRBV2 and TRBJ2-7, with TRBD1 matching over 7 bases. V dropped 6 bases and J dropped 10; count of bases not matched to a gene: 9. The CDR3 spans 12 residues. Germline loops: CDR1 SNHLY, CDR2 FYNNEI.

The chain recombines TRBV6-2 or TRBV6-3 with TRBJ2-3, with 9 nucleotides matching TRBD2. The length of the CDR3 is 17 residues. The V and J ends lost 0 bases and 4 bases, in that order; junction bases with no gene match: 8. Germline assignment: CDR1 MNHEY and CDR2 SVGEGT. DNA for the CDR3: TGTGCCAGCAGTTACTCGATGGCTCTAGCGGGGTCAGATACGCAGTATTTT. Translated, it gives CASSYSMALAGSDTQYF.

This chain connects TRBV7-9 to TRBJ1-2, with D uncertain. The germline V gene encodes CDR1 SEHNR and CDR2 FQNEAQ (reference sequence). V was cut by 7 bases and J by 8 bases, with 20 bases left in between. The CDR3 loop spans 14 amino acids. The CDR3 sequence: CASTDPDRAVGYTF. In DNA, the CDR3 is TGTGCCAGCACCGATCCGGATAGGGCCGTAGGCTACACCTTC.

This clonotype showed up just a few times. This chain connects TRBV12-3 or TRBV12-4 to TRBJ2-5; possibly TRBD1 for D (6 bases). The CDR3 runs to 14 residues. Trimming left V 5 bases short and J 2 bases short, with 12 bases between. The CDR3 is CASSESQGQETQYF. CDR3 nucleotides: TGTGCCAGCAGTGAGTCCCAGGGGCAAGAGACCCAGTACTTC.

There are a few counts of this clonotype. The rearrangement links TRBV20-1 to TRBJ2-1; TRBD2 agrees at 10 bases. With 7 bases clipped from V and 7 bases from J, the junction kept 7 bases outside the gene matches. The CDR3 runs 13 residues. Germline values: CDR1 DFQATT, CDR2 SNEGSKA (reference sequence). The CDR3: CSESSGGGNEQFF. DNA for the CDR3: TGCAGTGAATCGAGCGGGGGGGGGAATGAGCAGTTCTTC.

The chain employs TRBV10-3 and TRBJ1-1; D is undetermined. The CDR3 is made up of 16 amino acids. CDR1 and CDR2 from the germline V gene are ENHRY and SYGVKD. V was shortened by 7 bases and J by 4 bases, with 22 bases between the two germline ends. The CDR3 sequence is CAITTSSSMGGTEAFF. DNA of the CDR3: TGTGCCATCACTACCTCCTCGTCTATGGGTGGCACTGAAGCTTTCTTT.

This chain joins TRBV12-3 or TRBV12-4 and TRBJ2-3, with D uncertain. The CDR3 totals 14 residues. Trimming removed 6 bases from V and 4 bases from J, with 14 bases in between. The CDR3 reads CASSPLGIPDTQYF. CDR3 coding DNA: TGTGCCAGCAGCCCGCTGGGCATCCCAGATACGCAGTATTTT.

This clonotype showed up just a few times. J is TRBJ2-3 and V is TRBV20-1; D remains unclear. Per the germline V gene, CDR1 is DFQATT and CDR2 is SNEGSKA (reference sequence). V shed 3 bases and J shed 4 bases, with 14 bases lying between them. The CDR3 runs to 14 residues. CDR3 region: CSARWTPAADTQYF. The CDR3 nucleotides read TGCAGTGCTAGGTGGACCCCCGCAGCAGATACGCAGTATTTT.

The chain couples TRBV7-9 to TRBJ1-6; perhaps TRBD1 as D (5 bases). Trimming removed 4 bases from V and 5 bases from J, with 9 bases in between. Germline values: CDR1 SEHNR, CDR2 FQNEAQ (reference sequence). The CDR3 covers 14 residues. In DNA, the CDR3 is TGTGCCAGCAGCTCCGACAGTAATAATTCACCCCTCCACTTT. Protein sequence: CASSSDSNNSPLHF.

In its sample, this clonotype was seen many times. The chain combines TRBV7-2 with TRBJ2-7; D is possibly TRBD2 (5 bases). In germline, CDR1 is SGHTA, CDR2 FQGNSA. The CDR3 has 14 residues. V dropped 2 bases and J dropped 6 bases, with 14 bases sitting between them. CDR3 DNA sequence: TGTGCCAGCAGCTTATGGCGATCAAGCGGCGAGCAGTACTTC. Residues: CASSLWRSSGEQYF.

There are many counts of this clonotype. The chain couples TRBV20-1 to TRBJ2-7, with 16 bases fitting TRBD2. Germline loops: CDR1 DFQATT, CDR2 SNEGSKA (reference sequence). V shed 3 bases and J 2 bases; nucleotides not matched to a gene: 13. The CDR3 extends over 19 amino acids. CDR3 coding DNA: TGCAGTGCTAGGGCTCCTCCGGGACTAGCGGGGGGGAACACCTACGAGCAGTACTTC. It codes for CSARAPPGLAGGNTYEQYF.

This clonotype was counted a few times. In DNA, the CDR3 is TGCAGTCCAAAAGGTGGGGAGGGCACTGAAGCTTTCTTT. Translating it yields CSPKGGEGTEAFF. The chain combines TRBV20-1 with TRBJ1-1; the D is unclear. CDR3 length: 13 amino acids. Trimming pared 8 bases from V and 4 bases from J, leaving 17 bases between. Germline V CDR1 and CDR2: DFQATT, SNEGSKA (reference sequence).

A few counts support this clonotype. The CDR3 DNA is TGTGCCAGCAGTCGCAGCGGGGGCCGCCAAGAGACCCAGTACTTC. Protein sequence: CASSRSGGRQETQYF. V usage is TRBV6-1 and J usage is TRBJ2-5, with 8 positions matching TRBD2. The junction had 6 bases not matched to a gene; V was cut back by 5 bases and J by 1 base. The CDR3 runs to 15 residues. Per germline, CDR1 MNHNS and CDR2 SASEGT.

This clonotype was recorded many times. The V gene is TRBV29-1, the J gene TRBJ2-2, with 10 positions matching TRBD2. Germline V CDR1 and CDR2: SQVTM, ANQGSEA. This CDR3 contains 13 residues. The ends lost 5 bases at V and 5 bases at J; junction bases unmatched: 2. The CDR3 loop reads CSVLGLATGELFF. Written as DNA, the CDR3 is TGCAGCGTTTTGGGACTAGCGACCGGGGAGCTGTTTTTT.

This clonotype occurred a few times. The chain couples TRBV29-1 to TRBJ1-1; 9 bases are shared with TRBD1. Germline V gives CDR1 SQVTM, CDR2 ANQGSEA. The CDR3 sequence is 13 residues long. V lost 4 bases and J lost 6; bases outside the gene matches: 6. In DNA form, the CDR3 reads TGCAGCGTTGGGGACAGGGTTGGGGCTGAAGCTTTCTTT. It specifies CSVGDRVGAEAFF. The variable domain in full, with the rest retrieved from reference TRBV29-1 and TRBJ1-1, is SAVISQKPSRDICQRGTSLTIQCQVDSQVTMMFWYRQQPGQSLTLIATANQGSEATYESGFVIDKFPISRPNLTFSTLTVSNMSPEDSSIYLCSVGDRVGAEAFFGQGTRLTVV.

The chain is built from TRBV7-2 and TRBJ2-1; TRBD2 matches 12 bases. This CDR3 has 21 residues. J gave up 4 bases and V 0 bases, and 16 bases lay outside the gene matches. Germline CDR1 SGHTA, CDR2 FQGNSA. The DNA for the CDR3 is TGTGCCAGCAGCTTAGCGAGACTAGCGGGGGCCCCTGGCTCCTTATACAATGAGCAGTTCTTC. It yields the protein CASSLARLAGAPGSLYNEQFF.

This chain joins TRBV4-2 and TRBJ1-1, with 7 positions matching TRBD1. The V gene end was trimmed by 1 base and the J gene end by 3 bases; junction bases not matched to a gene: 8. The germline V gene encodes CDR1 LGHNA and CDR2 YNFKEQ. The CDR3 loop spans 16 amino acids. CDR3: CASSQGTGDIYTEAFF. DNA for the CDR3: TGTGCCAGCAGCCAAGGTACAGGGGACATATACACTGAAGCTTTCTTT.